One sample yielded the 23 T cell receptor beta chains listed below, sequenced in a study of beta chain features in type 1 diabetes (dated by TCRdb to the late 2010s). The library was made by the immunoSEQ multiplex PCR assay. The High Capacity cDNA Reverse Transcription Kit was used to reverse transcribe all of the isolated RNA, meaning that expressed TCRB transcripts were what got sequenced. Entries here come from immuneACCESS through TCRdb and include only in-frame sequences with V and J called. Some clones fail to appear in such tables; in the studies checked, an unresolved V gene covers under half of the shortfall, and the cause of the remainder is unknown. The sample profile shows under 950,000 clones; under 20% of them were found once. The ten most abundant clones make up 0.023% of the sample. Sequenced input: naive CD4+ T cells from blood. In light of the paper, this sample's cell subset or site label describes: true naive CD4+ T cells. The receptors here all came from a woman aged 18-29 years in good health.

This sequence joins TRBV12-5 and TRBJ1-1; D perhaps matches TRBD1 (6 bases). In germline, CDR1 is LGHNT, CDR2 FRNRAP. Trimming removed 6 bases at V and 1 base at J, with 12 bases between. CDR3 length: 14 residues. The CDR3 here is CASGTDSSNTEAFF. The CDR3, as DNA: TGTGCTAGTGGCACGGACAGCTCGAACACTGAAGCTTTCTTT.

CDR3 nucleotide sequence: TGTGCCAGTCTAAGTTTTTTAGCGGGAGGGCCGAATGAGAATGAGCAGTTCTTC. Translating it yields CASLSFLAGGPNENEQFF. This rearrangement joins TRBV28 to TRBJ2-1; 11 nucleotides match TRBD2. Trimming took 9 bases from V and 7 from J; bases not matched to a gene: 20. The CDR3 runs 18 residues. Per germline, CDR1 MDHEN and CDR2 SYDVKM.

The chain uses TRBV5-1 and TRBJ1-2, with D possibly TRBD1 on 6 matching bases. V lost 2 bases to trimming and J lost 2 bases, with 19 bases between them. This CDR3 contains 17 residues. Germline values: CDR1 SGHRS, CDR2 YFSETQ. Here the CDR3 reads CASSLFPPGQSNYGYTF. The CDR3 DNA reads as TGCGCCAGCAGCTTATTCCCCCCTGGACAGTCAAACTATGGCTACACCTTC.

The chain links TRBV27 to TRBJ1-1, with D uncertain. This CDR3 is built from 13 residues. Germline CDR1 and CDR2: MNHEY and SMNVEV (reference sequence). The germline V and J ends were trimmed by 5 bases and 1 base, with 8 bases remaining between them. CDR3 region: CASSRNWNTEAFF. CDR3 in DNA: TGTGCCAGCAGTCGGAATTGGAACACTGAAGCTTTCTTT.

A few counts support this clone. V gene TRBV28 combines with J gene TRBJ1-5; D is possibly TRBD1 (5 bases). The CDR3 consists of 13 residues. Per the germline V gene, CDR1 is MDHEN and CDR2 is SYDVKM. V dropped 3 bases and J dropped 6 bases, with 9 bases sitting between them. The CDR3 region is CASSLEGSQPQHF. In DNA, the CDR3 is TGTGCCAGCAGTTTGGAGGGGTCTCAGCCCCAGCATTTT. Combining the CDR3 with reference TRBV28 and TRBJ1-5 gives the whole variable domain DVKVTQSSRYLVKRTGEKVFLECVQDMDHENMFWYRQDPGLGLRLIYFSYDVKMKEKGDIPEGYSVSREKKERFSLILESASTNQTSMYLCASSLEGSQPQHFGDGTRLSIL.

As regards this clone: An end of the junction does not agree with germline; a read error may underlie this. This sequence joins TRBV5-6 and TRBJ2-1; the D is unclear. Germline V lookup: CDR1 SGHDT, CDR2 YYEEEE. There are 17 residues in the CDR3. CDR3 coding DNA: TGTGCCAGCAGTGGCTGGGTCAAGCGAGATTCCTCCAATGAGCAGTTCTTC. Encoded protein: CASSGWVKRDSSNEQFF.

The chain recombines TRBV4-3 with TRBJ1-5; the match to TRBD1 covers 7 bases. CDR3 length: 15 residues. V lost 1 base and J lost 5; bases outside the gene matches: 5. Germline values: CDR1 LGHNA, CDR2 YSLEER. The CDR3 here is CASSQATGADQPQHF. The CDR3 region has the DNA TGCGCCAGCAGCCAAGCAACAGGGGCAGATCAGCCCCAGCATTTT.

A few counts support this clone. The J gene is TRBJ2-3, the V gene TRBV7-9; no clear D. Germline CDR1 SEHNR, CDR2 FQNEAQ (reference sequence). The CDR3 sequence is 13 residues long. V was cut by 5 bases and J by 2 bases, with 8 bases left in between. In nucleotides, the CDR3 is TGTGCCAGCAGCCAAAGATCCACAGATACGCAGTATTTT. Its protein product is CASSQRSTDTQYF.

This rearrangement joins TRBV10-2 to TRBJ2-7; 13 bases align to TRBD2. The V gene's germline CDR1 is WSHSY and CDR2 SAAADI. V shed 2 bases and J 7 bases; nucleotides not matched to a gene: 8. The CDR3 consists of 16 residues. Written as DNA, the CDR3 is TGCGCCAGCAGTGAGGGGGGGACTAGCGGGATCGGTGAGCAGTACTTC. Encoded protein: CASSEGGTSGIGEQYF.

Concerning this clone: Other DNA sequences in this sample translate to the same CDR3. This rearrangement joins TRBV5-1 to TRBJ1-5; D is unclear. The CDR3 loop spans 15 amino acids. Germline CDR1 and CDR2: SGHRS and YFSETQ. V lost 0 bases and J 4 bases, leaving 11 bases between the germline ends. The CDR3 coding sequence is TGCGCCAGCAGCTTGGGGGGTCAGCCAAATCAGCCCCAGCATTTT. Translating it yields CASSLGGQPNQPQHF.

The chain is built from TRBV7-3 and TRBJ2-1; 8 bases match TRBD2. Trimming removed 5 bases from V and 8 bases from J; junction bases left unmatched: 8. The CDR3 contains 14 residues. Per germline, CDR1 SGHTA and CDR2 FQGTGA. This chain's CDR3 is CASSPFSGSYEQFF. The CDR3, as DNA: TGTGCCAGCAGCCCCTTCAGCGGGAGCTATGAGCAGTTCTTC.

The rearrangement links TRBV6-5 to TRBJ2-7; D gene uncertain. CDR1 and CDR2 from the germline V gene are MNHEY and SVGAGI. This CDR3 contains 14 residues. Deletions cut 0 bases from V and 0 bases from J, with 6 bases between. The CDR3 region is CASSYSRSSYEQYF. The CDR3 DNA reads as TGTGCCAGCAGTTACTCGAGAAGCTCCTACGAGCAGTACTTC.

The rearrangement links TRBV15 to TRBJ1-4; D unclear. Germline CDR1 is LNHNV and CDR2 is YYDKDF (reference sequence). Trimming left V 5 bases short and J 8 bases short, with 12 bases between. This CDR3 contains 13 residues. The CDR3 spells CATSDGVGEKLFF. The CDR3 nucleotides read TGTGCCACCAGCGACGGGGTTGGGGAAAAACTGTTTTTT.

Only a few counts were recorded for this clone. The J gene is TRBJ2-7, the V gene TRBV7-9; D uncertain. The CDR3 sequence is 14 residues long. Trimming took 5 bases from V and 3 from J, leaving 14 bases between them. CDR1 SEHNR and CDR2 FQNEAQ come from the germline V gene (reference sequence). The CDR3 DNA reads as TGTGCCAGCAGCAGGTGGCTAGAGGACTACGAGCAGTACTTC. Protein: CASSRWLEDYEQYF.

The CDR3 loop reads CASGANRVAKETQYF. Written as DNA, the CDR3 is TGTGCCAGCGGGGCAAACAGGGTGGCTAAAGAGACCCAGTACTTC. The chain is built from TRBV27 and TRBJ2-5, with a tentative D call TRBD1 (6 bases). The ends were cut back, 8 bases at V and 3 bases at J, with 19 bases in the middle. This CDR3 region has 15 residues. Per germline, CDR1 MNHEY and CDR2 SMNVEV (reference sequence).

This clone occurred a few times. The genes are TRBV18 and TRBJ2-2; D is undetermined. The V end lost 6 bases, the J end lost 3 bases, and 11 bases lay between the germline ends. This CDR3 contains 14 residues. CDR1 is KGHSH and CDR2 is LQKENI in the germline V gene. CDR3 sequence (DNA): TGTGCCAGCTCCGAGCATATTGACACCGGGGAGCTGTTTTTT. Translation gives CASSEHIDTGELFF. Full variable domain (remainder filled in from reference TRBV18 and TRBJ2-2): NAGVMQNPRHLVRRRGQEARLRCSPMKGHSHVYWYRQLPEEGLKFMVYLQKENIIDESGMPKERFSAEFPKEGPSILRIQQVVRGDSAAYFCASSEHIDTGELFFGEGSRLTVL.

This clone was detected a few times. The CDR3 loop reads CASSQDRISIGGNGYTF. CDR3 in DNA: TGTGCCAGCAGCCAAGATAGGATCTCAATCGGAGGTAATGGCTACACCTTC. This chain links TRBV4-2 with TRBJ1-2; D is uncertain. This CDR3 spans 17 amino acids. Germline V lookup: CDR1 LGHNA, CDR2 YNFKEQ. V lost 0 bases and J lost 6, with 20 bases in between.

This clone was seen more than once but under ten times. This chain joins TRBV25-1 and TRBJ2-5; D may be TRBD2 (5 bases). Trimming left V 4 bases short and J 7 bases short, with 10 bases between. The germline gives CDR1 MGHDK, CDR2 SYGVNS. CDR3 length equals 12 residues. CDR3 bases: TGTGCCAGCAGTGCGGACTCCGCGACCCAGTACTTC. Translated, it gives CASSADSATQYF.

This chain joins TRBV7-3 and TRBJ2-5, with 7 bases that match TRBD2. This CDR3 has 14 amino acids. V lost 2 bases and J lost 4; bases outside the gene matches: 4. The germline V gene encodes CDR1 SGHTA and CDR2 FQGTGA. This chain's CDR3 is CASSLYGEGETQYF. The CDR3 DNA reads TGTGCCAGCAGCTTATACGGGGAGGGAGAGACCCAGTACTTC.

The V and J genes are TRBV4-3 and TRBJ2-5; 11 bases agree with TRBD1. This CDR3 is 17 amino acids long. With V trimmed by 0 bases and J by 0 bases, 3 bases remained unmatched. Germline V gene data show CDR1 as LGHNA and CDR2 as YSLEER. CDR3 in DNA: TGCGCCAGCAGCCAAGAGTGGACAGGGGGCTACCAAGAGACCCAGTACTTC. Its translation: CASSQEWTGGYQETQYF.

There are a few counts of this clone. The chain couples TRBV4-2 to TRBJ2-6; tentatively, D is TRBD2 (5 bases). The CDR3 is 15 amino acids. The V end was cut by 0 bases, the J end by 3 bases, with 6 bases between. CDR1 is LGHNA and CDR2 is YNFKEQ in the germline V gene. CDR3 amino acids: CASSQDGVGANVLTF. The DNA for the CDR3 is TGTGCCAGCAGCCAAGACGGGGTTGGGGCCAACGTCCTGACTTTC.

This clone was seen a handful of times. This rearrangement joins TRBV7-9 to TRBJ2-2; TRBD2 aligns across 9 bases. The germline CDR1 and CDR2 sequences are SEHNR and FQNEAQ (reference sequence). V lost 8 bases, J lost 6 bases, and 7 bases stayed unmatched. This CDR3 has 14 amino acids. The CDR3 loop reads CASGLAGDAGELFF. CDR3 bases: TGTGCCAGCGGATTAGCGGGAGATGCCGGGGAGCTGTTTTTT.

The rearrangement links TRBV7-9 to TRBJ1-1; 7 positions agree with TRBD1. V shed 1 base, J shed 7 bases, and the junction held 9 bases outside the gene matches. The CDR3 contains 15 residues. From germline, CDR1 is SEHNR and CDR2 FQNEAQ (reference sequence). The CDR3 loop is CASSLGVKTGDEAFF. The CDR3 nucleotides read TGTGCCAGCAGCTTAGGCGTTAAAACAGGGGATGAAGCTTTCTTT.